This T cell receptor beta chain is from a study of blood T cell repertoires in COVID-19. At the level of the study: The United States, Italy and Spain provided the acute and convalescent COVID-19 samples. From T cells, B-cell-depleted T cells, or PBMCs came the material, which was cDNA or gDNA.

Per the original methods: Counts of nucleated cells, estimated from reference gene primer amplification, were obtained. Only in-frame clones appear in the TCRdb table, and some are missing; sequencing was by immunoSEQ multiplex PCR. V and J calls plus clone size are reproduced from that table; the DNA served to infer D and trimming. The data hold roughly 48,000 clones, with approximately 80% observed a single time. This receptor was taken from a man aged 40-50 years with acute or convalescent COVID-19. What was sequenced was peripheral blood.

The CDR3 bases are TGTGCCACCAGCAGAGGAGCAACACAGGGCGGCGGCTACACCTTC. Its translation: CATSRGATQGGGYTF. The chain is built from TRBV15 and TRBJ1-2; D is perhaps TRBD1 (6 bases). The V gene's germline CDR1 is LNHNV and CDR2 YYDKDF (reference sequence). The CDR3 is made up of 15 amino acids. V was clipped by 1 base and J by 8 bases, with 17 bases between them.